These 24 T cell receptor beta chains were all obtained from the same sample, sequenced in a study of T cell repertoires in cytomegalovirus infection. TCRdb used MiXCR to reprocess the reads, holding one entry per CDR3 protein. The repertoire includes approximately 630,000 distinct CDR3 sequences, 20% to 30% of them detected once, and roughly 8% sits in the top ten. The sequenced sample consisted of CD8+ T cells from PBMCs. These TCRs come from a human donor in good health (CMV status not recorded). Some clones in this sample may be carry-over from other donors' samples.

The CDR3 loop reads CSARALWGRSNEKLFF. The CDR3 DNA is TGCAGTGCTAGAGCATTGTGGGGGCGGTCTAATGAAAAACTGTTTTTT. The V and J genes are TRBV20-1 and TRBJ1-4; perhaps TRBD1 as D (6 bases). V lost 1 base to trimming and J lost 3 bases, with 15 bases between them. From germline, CDR1 is DFQATT and CDR2 SNEGSKA (reference sequence). This CDR3 has 16 amino acids.

In nucleotides, the CDR3 is TGTGCCAGCAGATCCCCCATGACTAGCGGGGGGGCCACGGAAACCGGGGAGCTGTTTTTT. This codes for CASRSPMTSGGATETGELFF. The genes are TRBV6-2 or TRBV6-3 and TRBJ2-2; 14 nucleotides align to TRBD2. The V gene end was trimmed by 6 bases and the J gene end by 5 bases; junction bases not matched to a gene: 17. There are 20 residues in the CDR3. The germline CDR1 and CDR2 sequences are MNHEY and SVGEGT.

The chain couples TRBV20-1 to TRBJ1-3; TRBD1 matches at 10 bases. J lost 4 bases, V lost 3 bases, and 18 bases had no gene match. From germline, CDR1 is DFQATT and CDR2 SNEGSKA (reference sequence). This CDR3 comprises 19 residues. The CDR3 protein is CSARPLPGQGPRAGNTIYF. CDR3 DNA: TGCAGTGCTAGGCCCCTTCCGGGACAGGGGCCCCGCGCGGGAAACACCATATATTTT.

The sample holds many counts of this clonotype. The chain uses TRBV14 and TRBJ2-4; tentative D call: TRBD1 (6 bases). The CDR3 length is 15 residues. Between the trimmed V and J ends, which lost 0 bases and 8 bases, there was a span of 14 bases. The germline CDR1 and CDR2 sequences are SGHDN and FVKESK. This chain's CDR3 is CASSQDRTASDIQYF. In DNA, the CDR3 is TGTGCCAGCAGCCAAGATAGGACAGCGTCGGACATTCAGTACTTC.

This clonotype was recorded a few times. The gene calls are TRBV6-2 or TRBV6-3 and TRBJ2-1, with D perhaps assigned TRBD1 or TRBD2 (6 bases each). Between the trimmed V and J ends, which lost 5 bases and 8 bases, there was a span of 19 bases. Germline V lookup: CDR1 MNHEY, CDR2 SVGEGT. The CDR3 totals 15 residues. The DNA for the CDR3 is TGTGCCAGCAGTCTACTTAGCGTGGGGGGCGATGAGCAGTTCTTC. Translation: CASSLLSVGGDEQFF.

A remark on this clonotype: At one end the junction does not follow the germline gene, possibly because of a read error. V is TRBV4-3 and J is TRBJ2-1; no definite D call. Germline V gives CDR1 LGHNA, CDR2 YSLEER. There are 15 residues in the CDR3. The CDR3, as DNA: TGCGCCGGCAGCCAAGAAAGGAACTCCTACAATGAGCAGTTCTTC. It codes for CAGSQERNSYNEQFF.

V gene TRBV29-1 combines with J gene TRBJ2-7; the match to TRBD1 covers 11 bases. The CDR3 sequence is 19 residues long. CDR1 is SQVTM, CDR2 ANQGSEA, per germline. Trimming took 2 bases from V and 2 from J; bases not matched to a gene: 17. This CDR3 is CSVEFLGQGGVAGTYEQYF. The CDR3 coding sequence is TGCAGCGTTGAATTCTTGGGACAGGGGGGGGTAGCGGGGACCTACGAGCAGTACTTC.

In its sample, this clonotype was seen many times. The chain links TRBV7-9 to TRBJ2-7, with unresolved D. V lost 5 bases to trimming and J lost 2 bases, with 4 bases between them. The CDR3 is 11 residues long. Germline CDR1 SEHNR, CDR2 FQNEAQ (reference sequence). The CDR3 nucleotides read TGTGCCAGCAGCCCCGCCTACGAGCAGTACTTC. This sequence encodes CASSPAYEQYF.

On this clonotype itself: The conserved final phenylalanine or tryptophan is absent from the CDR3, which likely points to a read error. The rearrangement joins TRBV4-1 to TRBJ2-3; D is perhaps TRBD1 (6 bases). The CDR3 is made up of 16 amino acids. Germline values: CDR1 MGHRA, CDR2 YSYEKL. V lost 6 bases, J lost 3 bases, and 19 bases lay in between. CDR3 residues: CASSLDDRKGTDTQYS. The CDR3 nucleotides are TGCGCCAGCAGTCTTGATGACAGGAAGGGTACAGATACGCAGTATTCT.

CDR3 sequence reads: CASSVEGLAVYNEQFF. DNA for the CDR3: TGTGCCAGCAGCGTAGAAGGACTAGCGGTTTACAATGAGCAGTTCTTC. This sequence joins TRBV9 and TRBJ2-1, with 10 positions matching TRBD2. This CDR3 has 16 residues. Germline lookup yields CDR1 SGDLS and CDR2 YYNGEE. Trimming took 0 bases from V and 4 from J; bases not matched to a gene: 4.

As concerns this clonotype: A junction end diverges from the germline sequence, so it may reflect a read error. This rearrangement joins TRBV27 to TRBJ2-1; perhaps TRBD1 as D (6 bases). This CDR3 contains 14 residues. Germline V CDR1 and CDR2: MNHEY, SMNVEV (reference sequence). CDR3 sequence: CANSLGTTYNEQFF. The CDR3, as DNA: TGTGCCAACAGTTTAGGGACAACCTACAATGAGCAGTTCTTC.

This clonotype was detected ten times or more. CDR3 loop: CASSLSVRGRADTQYF. In DNA, the CDR3 is TGTGCCAGCAGCTTAAGTGTGCGGGGCCGCGCAGATACGCAGTATTTT. The genes are TRBV7-8 and TRBJ2-3, with a possible D match to TRBD2 (6 bases). The V end lost 2 bases, the J end lost 4 bases, and 16 bases lay between the germline ends. CDR3 length equals 16 residues. Germline CDR1 is SGHVS and CDR2 is FQNEAQ.

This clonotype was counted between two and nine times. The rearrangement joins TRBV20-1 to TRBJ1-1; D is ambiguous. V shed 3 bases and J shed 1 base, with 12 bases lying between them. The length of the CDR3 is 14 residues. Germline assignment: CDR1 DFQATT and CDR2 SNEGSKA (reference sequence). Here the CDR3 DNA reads TGCAGTGCTAGTCATCGGGCAGAGAACACTGAAGCTTTCTTT. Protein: CSASHRAENTEAFF.

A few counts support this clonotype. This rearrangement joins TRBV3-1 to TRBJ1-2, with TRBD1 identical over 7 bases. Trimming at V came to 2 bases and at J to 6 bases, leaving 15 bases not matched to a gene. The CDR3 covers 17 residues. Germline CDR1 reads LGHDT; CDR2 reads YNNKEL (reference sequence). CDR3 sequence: CASSQPRTGVRSDGYTF. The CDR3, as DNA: TGTGCCAGCAGCCAACCAAGAACAGGGGTTAGAAGTGATGGCTACACCTTC.

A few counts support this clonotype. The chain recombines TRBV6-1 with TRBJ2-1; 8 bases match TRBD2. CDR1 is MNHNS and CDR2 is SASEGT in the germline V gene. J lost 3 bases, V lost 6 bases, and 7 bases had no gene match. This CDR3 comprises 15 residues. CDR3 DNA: TGTGCCAGCAGCGGGGGGGCTCGGGACTACAATGAGCAGTTCTTC. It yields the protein CASSGGARDYNEQFF.

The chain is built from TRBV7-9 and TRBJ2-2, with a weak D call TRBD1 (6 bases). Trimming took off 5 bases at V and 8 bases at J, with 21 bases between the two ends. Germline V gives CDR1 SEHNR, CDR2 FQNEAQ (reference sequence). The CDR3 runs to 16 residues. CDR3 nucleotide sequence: TGTGCCAGCAGCCCCCACAGGGAAAGGTGGTCGGGGGAGCTGTTTTTT. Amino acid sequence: CASSPHRERWSGELFF. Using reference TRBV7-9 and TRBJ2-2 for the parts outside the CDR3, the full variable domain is DTGVSQNPRHKITKRGQNVTFRCDPISEHNRLYWYRQTLGQGPEFLTYFQNEAQLEKSRLLSDRFSAERPKGSFSTLEIQRTEQGDSAMYLCASSPHRERWSGELFFGEGSRLTVL.

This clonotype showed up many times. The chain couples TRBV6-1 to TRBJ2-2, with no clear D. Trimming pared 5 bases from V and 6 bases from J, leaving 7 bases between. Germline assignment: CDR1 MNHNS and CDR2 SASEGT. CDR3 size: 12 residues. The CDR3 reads CASSTPSGELFF. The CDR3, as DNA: TGTGCCAGCAGTACACCGTCCGGGGAGCTGTTTTTT.

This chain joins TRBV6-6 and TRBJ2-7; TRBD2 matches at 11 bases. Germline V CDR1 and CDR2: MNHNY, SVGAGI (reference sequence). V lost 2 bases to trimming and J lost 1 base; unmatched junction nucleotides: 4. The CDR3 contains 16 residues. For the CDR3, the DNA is TGTGCCAGCAGTTACCCTCTAGCGGGGGGTTCCTACGAGCAGTACTTC. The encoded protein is CASSYPLAGGSYEQYF.

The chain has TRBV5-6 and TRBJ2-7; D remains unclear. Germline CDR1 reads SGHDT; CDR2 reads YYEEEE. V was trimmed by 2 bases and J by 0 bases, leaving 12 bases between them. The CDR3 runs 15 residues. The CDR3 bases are TGTGCCAGCAGCTTCGGTAGGCCGAGCTCCTACGAGCAGTACGTC. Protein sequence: CASSFGRPSSYEQYV.

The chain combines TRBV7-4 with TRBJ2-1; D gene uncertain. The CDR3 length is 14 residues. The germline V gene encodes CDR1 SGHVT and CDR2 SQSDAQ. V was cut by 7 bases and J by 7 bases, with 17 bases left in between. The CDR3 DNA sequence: TGTGCCAGCACTCCCGGATCCTCGCCGAATGAGCAGTTCTTC. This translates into CASTPGSSPNEQFF.

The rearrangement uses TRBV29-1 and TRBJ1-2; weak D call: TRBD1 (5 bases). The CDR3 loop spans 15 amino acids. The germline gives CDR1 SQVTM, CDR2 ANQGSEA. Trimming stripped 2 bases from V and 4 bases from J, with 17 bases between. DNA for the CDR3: TGCAGCGTTGAAATTAGGTTCCCGGGGGGCTATGGCTACACCTTC. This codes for CSVEIRFPGGYGYTF. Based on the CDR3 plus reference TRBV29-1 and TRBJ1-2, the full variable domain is SAVISQKPSRDICQRGTSLTIQCQVDSQVTMMFWYRQQPGQSLTLIATANQGSEATYESGFVIDKFPISRPNLTFSTLTVSNMSPEDSSIYLCSVEIRFPGGYGYTFGSGTRLTVV.

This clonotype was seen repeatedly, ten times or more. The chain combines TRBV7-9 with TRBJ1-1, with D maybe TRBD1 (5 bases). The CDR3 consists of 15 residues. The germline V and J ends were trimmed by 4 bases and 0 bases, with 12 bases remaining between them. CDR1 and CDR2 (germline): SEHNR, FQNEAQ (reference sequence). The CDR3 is CASSSPGTVNTEAFF. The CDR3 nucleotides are TGTGCCAGCAGCTCTCCTGGGACGGTGAACACTGAAGCTTTCTTT.

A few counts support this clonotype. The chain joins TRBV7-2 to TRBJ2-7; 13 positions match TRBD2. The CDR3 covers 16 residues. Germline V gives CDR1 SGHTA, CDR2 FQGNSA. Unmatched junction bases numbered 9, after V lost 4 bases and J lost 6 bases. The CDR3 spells CASSSEEGLAGIEQYF. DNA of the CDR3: TGTGCCAGCAGCTCTGAAGAGGGACTAGCGGGGATCGAGCAGTACTTC.

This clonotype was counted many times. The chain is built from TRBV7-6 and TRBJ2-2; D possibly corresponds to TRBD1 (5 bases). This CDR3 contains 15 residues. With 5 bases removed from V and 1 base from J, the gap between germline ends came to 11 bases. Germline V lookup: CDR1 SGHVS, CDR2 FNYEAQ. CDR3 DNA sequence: TGTGCCAGCAGCCACCGTCAGGGGAACACCGGGGAGCTGTTTTTT. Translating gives CASSHRQGNTGELFF.